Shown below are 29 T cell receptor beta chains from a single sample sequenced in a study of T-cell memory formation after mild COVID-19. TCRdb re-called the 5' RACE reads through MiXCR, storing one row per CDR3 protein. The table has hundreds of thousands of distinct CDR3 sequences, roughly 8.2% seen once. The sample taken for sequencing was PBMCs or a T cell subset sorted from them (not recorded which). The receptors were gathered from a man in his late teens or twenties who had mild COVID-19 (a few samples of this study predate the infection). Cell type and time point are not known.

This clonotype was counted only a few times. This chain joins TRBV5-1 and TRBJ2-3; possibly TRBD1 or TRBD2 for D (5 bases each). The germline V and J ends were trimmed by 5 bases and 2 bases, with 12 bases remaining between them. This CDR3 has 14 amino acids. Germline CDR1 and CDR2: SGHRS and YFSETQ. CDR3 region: CASSETGPTDTQYF. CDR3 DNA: TGCGCCAGCAGTGAGACGGGACCCACAGATACGCAGTATTTT.

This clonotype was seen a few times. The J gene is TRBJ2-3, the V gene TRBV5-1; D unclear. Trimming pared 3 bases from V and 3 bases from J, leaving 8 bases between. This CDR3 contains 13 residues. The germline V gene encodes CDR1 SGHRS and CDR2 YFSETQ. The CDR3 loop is CASSSEATDTQYF. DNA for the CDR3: TGCGCCAGCAGCTCAGAGGCGACAGATACGCAGTATTTT.

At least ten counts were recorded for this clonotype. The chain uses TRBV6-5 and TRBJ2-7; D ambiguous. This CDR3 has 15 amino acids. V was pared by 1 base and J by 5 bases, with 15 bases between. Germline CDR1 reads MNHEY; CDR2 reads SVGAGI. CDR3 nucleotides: TGTGCCAGCAGTTACTTACGGGCTGCGGTCAACGAGCAGTACTTC. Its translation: CASSYLRAAVNEQYF.

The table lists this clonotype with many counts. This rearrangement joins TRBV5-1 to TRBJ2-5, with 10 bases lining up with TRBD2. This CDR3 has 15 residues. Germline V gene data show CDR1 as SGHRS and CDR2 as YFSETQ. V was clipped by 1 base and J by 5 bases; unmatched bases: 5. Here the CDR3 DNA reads TGCGCCAGCAGCTTGATAGCGGGGGGCGCGGAGACCCAGTACTTC. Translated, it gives CASSLIAGGAETQYF. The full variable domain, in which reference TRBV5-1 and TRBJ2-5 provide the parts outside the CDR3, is KAGVTQTPRYLIKTRGQQVTLSCSPISGHRSVSWYQQTPGQGLQFLFEYFSETQRNKGNFPGRFSGRQFSNSRSEMNVSTLELGDSALYLCASSLIAGGAETQYFGPGTRLLVL.

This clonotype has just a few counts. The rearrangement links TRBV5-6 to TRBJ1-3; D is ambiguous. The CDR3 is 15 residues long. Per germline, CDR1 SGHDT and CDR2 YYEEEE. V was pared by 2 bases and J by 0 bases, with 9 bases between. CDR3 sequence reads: CASSFRFASGNTIYF. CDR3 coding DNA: TGTGCCAGCAGCTTCCGGTTTGCCTCTGGAAACACCATATATTTT.

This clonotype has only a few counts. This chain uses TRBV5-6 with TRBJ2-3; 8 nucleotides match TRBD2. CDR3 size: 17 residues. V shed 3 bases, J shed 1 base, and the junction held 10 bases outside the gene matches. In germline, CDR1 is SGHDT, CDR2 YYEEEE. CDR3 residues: CASSSPVAGGRTDTQYF. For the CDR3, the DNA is TGTGCCAGCAGCTCGCCCGTTGCGGGGGGCCGCACAGATACGCAGTATTTT.

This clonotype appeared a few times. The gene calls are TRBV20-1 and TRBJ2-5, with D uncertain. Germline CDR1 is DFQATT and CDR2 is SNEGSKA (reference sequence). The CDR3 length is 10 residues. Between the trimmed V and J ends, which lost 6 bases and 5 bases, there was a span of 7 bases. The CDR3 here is CSASWETQYF. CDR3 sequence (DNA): TGCAGTGCCTCTTGGGAGACCCAGTACTTC.

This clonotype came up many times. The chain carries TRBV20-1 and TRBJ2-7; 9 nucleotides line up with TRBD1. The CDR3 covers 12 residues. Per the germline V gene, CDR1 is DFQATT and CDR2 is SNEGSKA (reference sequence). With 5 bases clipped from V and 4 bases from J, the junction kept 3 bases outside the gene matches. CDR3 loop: CSARDREYEQYF. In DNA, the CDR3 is TGCAGTGCTCGGGACAGGGAGTACGAGCAGTACTTC.

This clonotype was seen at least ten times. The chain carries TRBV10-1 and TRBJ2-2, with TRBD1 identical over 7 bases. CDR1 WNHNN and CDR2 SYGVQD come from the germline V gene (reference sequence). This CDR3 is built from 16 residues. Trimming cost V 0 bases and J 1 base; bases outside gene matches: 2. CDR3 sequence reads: CASSESWTGNTGELFF. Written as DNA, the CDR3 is TGCGCCAGCAGTGAGTCGTGGACAGGGAACACCGGGGAGCTGTTTTTT.

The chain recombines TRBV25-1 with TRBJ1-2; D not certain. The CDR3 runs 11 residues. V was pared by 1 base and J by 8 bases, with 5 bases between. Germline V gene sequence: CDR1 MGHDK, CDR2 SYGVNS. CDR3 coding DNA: TGTGCCAGCAGTGAATTCTGGGGCTACACCTTC. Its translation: CASSEFWGYTF.

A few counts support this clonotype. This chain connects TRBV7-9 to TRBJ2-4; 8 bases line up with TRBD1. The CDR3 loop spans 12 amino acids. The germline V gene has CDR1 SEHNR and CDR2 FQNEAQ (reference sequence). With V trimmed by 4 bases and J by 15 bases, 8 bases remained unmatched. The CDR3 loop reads CASSWTADRVYF. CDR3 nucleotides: TGTGCCAGCAGCTGGACGGCGGACAGGGTGTACTTC.

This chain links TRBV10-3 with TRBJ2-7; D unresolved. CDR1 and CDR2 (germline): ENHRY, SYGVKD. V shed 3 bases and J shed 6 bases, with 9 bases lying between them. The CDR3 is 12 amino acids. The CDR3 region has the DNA TGTGCCATCAGTGAATTATATGGCGAGCAGTACGTC. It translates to CAISELYGEQYV.

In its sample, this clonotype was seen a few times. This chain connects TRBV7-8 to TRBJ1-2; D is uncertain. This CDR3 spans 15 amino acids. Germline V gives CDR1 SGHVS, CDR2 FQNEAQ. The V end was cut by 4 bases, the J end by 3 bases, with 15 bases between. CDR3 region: CASSSVWGVDYGYTF. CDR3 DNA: TGTGCCAGCAGCTCTGTGTGGGGTGTCGACTATGGCTACACCTTC.

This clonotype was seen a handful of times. CDR3 DNA sequence: TGTGCCAGCAGACCGCCAGGATACGAGCAGTACTTC. Its protein product is CASRPPGYEQYF. This chain connects TRBV7-2 to TRBJ2-7, with no clear D. This CDR3 comprises 12 residues. The germline V and J ends were trimmed by 6 bases and 4 bases, with 10 bases remaining between them. In germline, CDR1 is SGHTA, CDR2 FQGNSA.

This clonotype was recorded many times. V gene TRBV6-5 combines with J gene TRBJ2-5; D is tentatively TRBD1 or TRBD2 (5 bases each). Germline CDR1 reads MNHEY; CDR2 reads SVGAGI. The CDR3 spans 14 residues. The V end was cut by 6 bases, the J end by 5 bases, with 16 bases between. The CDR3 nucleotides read TGTGCCAGCAGGGGGACGCGGGCGGGCGAGACCCAGTACTTC. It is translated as CASRGTRAGETQYF.

CDR3 nucleotide sequence: TGTGCCAGCAGCAACCCCCAGGATACGCAGTATTTT. Amino acid sequence: CASSNPQDTQYF. The chain links TRBV7-2 to TRBJ2-3; D is ambiguous. The V gene lost 5 bases and the J gene lost 6 bases, with 9 bases spanning the gap. CDR3 length equals 12 residues. Germline assignment: CDR1 SGHTA and CDR2 FQGNSA.

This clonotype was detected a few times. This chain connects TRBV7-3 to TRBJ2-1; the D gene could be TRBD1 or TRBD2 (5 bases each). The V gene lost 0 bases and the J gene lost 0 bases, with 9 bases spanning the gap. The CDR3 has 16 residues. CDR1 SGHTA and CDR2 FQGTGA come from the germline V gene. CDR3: CASSLTGGSSYNEQFF. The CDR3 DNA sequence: TGTGCCAGCAGCTTAACTGGGGGAAGCTCCTACAATGAGCAGTTCTTC.

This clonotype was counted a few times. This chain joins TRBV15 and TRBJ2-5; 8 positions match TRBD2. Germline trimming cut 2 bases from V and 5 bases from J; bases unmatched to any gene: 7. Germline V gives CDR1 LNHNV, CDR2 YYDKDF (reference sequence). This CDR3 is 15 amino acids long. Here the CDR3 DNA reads TGTGCCACCAGCAGACGGGAGGGGGGTGCGGAGACCCAGTACTTC. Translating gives CATSRREGGAETQYF. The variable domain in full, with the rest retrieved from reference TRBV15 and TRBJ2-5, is DAMVIQNPRYQVTQFGKPVTLSCSQTLNHNVMYWYQQKSSQAPKLLFHYYDKDFNNEADTPDNFQSRRPNTSFCFLDIRSPGLGDTAMYLCATSRREGGAETQYFGPGTRLLVL.

The CDR3 nucleotides read TGTGCCAGCAGCCAATTCTTCGCTAGCGGATCCTACGAGCAGTACTTC. The encoded protein is CASSQFFASGSYEQYF. J is TRBJ2-5 and V is TRBV14, with TRBD2 matching 7 bases. Near its end, the DNA agrees better with TRBJ2-7, so the J call may be wrong. The germline V gene encodes CDR1 SGHDN and CDR2 FVKESK. The CDR3 is 16 amino acids.

Here the CDR3 reads CASSLRAWGNTEAFF. The CDR3 region has the DNA TGTGCCAGCAGCTTACGGGCCTGGGGGAACACTGAAGCTTTCTTT. The J gene is TRBJ1-1, the V gene TRBV7-2, with unresolved D. Trimming took off 2 bases at V and 1 base at J, with 11 bases between the two ends. Germline V lookup: CDR1 SGHTA, CDR2 FQGNSA. CDR3 length equals 15 residues.

The CDR3 sequence: CASSWDGKETQYF. Here the CDR3 DNA reads TGTGCCAGCAGCTGGGACGGAAAAGAGACCCAGTACTTC. The chain carries TRBV7-2 and TRBJ2-5; D may correspond to TRBD1 or TRBD2 (5 bases each). The length of the CDR3 is 13 residues. V lost 4 bases and J 3 bases, leaving 9 bases between the germline ends. CDR1 SGHTA and CDR2 FQGNSA come from the germline V gene.

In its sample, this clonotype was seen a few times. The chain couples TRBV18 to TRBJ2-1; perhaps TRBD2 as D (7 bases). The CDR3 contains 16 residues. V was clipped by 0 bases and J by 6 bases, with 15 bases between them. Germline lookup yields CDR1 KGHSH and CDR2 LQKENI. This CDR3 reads CASSPPVARGRNEQFF. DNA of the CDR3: TGTGCCAGCTCACCACCGGTCGCGCGGGGGCGCAATGAGCAGTTCTTC.

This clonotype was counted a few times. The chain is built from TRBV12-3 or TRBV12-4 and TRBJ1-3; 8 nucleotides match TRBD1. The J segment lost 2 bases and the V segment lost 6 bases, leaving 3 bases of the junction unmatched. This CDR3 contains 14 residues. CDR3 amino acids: CASSTGQAGNTIYF. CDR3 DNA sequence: TGTGCCAGCAGCACGGGACAGGCTGGAAACACCATATATTTT.

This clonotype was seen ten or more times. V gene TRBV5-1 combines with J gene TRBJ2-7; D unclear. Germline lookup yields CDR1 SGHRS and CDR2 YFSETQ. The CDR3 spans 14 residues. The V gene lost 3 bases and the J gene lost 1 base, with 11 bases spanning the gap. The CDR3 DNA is TGCGCCAGCAGCTACGATATAGGGTCCTACGAGCAGTACGTC. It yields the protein CASSYDIGSYEQYV.

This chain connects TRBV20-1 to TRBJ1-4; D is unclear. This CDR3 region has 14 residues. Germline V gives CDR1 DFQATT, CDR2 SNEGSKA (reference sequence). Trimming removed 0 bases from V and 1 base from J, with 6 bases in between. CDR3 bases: TGCAGTGCTAGAGAAGGCGTAACTAATGAAAAACTGTTTTTT. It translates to CSAREGVTNEKLFF.

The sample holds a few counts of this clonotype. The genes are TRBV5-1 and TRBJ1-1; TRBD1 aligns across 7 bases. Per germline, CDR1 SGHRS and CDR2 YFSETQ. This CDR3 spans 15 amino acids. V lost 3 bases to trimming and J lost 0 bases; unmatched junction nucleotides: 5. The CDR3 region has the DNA TGCGCCAGCAGCTACCGGGACAGCGTGAACACTGAAGCTTTCTTT. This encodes CASSYRDSVNTEAFF. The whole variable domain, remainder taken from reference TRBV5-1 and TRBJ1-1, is KAGVTQTPRYLIKTRGQQVTLSCSPISGHRSVSWYQQTPGQGLQFLFEYFSETQRNKGNFPGRFSGRQFSNSRSEMNVSTLELGDSALYLCASSYRDSVNTEAFFGQGTRLTVV.

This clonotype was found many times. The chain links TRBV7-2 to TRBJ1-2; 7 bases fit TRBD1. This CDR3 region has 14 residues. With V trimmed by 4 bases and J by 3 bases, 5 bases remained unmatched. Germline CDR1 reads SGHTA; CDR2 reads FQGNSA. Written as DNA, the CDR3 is TGTGCCAGCAGCTCAGGGACAGCTTACTATGGCTACACCTTC. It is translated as CASSSGTAYYGYTF.

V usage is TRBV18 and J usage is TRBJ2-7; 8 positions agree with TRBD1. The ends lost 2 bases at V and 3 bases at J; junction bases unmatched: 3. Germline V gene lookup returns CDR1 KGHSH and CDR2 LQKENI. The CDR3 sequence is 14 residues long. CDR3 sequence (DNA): TGTGCCAGCTCACCAAACAGGGGGGACTACGAGCAGTACGTC. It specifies CASSPNRGDYEQYV.

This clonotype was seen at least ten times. The CDR3 sequence is CASSLDSVNTGELFF. As DNA, the CDR3 is TGTGCCAGCAGCTTAGACTCTGTAAACACCGGGGAGCTGTTTTTT. The chain has TRBV7-2 and TRBJ2-2, with unresolved D. Germline-derived CDR1 and CDR2 are SGHTA and FQGNSA. The CDR3 runs to 15 residues. V shed 1 base and J shed 2 bases, with 8 bases lying between them.